The text below deals with one T cell receptor beta chain. The ends were cut back, 2 bases at V and 3 bases at J, with 15 bases in the middle. The CDR3 is 16 amino acids. CDR1 and CDR2 from the germline V gene are MNHNS and SASEGT. The data were taken from a study of cytomegalovirus exposure and HLA in healthy donors. Vbeta (60) and Jbeta (13) primers were used in the PCR. Assay used: immunoSEQ multiplex PCR; TCRdb lists only in-frame clones, some missing. The sample contains about 180,000 clones, about 81% of which appear only once. The rearrangement joins TRBV6-1 to TRBJ2-3; a weak D match, TRBD1 (6 bases). The sample consisted of PBMCs. The clonotype comes from a woman between 25 and 40 years old in good health and CMV-seronegative. The CDR3 region has the DNA TGTGCCAGCAGTGAATGGCTCAGGGGTAGGACAGATACGCAGTATTTT. Protein: CASSEWLRGRTDTQYF.